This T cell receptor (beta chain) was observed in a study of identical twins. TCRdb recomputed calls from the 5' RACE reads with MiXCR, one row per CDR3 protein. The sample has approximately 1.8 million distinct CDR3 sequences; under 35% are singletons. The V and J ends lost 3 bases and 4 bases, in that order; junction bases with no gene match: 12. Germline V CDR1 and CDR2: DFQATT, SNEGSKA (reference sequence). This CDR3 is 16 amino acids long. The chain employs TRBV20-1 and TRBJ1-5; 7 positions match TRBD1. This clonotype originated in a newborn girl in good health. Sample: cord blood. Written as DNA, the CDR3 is TGCAGTGCTAGTAACCCGACAGGGATGGGAAATCAGCCCCAGCATTTT. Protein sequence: CSASNPTGMGNQPQHF.